A selection of T cell receptor beta chains follows, all from one sample in a study of blood T cells in healthy people across ages. Each CDR3 protein gets one entry after TCRdb re-called the 5' RACE reads with MiXCR. The sample contains about 640,000 distinct CDR3 sequences, 58% of which appear only once. Sequencing was performed on blood. The origin of the receptors is a man aged 55-75 years in good health. Both conserved end residues are part of each CDR3. Fields, in order: clone size, J gene, D gene, V gene, CDR3 DNA, CDR3 protein. The D gene is left open where the match is weak. For some rows the clone size is stated as once, few or many, or as a class when expanded; others skip it.

size: -
J: TRBJ1-2
D: -
V: TRBV6-5
DNA: TGTGCCAGCAGTTACTCGTCCAGGGTTGATGGCTACACCTTC
CDR3: CASSYSSRVDGYTF

size: -
J: TRBJ2-1
D: TRBD1
V: TRBV24-1
DNA: TGTGCCACCAGTGATTCCTACGGGACAGAGTACAATGAGCAGTTCTTC
CDR3: CATSDSYGTEYNEQFF

size: once
J: TRBJ1-6
D: -
V: TRBV28
DNA: TGTGCCAGCAGGCGGTCGTCACCCCTCCACTTT
CDR3: CASRRSSPLHF

size: -
J: TRBJ1-2
D: -
V: TRBV28
DNA: TGTGCCAGCAGCCGAATGAGGGAGGGCTACACCTTC
CDR3: CASSRMREGYTF

size: -
J: TRBJ2-2
D: -
V: TRBV19
DNA: TGTGCCAGTAGTAGGGGCACAGGGTTGGCCGGGGAGCTGTTTTTT
CDR3: CASSRGTGLAGELFF

size: -
J: TRBJ2-7
D: -
V: TRBV7-2
DNA: TGTGCCAGCAGCTTAGTTGGGGGAACCTCCTACGAGCAGTACTTC
CDR3: CASSLVGGTSYEQYF

size: -
J: TRBJ2-1
D: TRBD2
V: TRBV10-3
DNA: TGTGCCATCAGTGAGGCGCGGGGGGACAACAATGAGCAGTTCTTC
CDR3: CAISEARGDNNEQFF

size: few
J: TRBJ2-1
D: TRBD2
V: TRBV6-4
DNA: TGTGCCAGCAGTGCCATAGCGGGGACGGGTAATGAGCAGTTCTTC
CDR3: CASSAIAGTGNEQFF

size: -
J: TRBJ1-1
D: TRBD1
V: TRBV27
DNA: TGTGCCAGCAGTATACACAAACAGGGGATGAACACTGAAGCTTTCTTT
CDR3: CASSIHKQGMNTEAFF

size: few
J: TRBJ2-5
D: -
V: TRBV6-2/TRBV6-3
DNA: TGTGCCAGCAGTTCGGACAGAGAAGAGACCCAGTACTTC
CDR3: CASSSDREETQYF

size: -
J: TRBJ2-1
D: -
V: TRBV27
DNA: TGTGCCAGCAGTCCCCTGGCGGGCCTACGGGCCAATGAGCAGTTCTTC
CDR3: CASSPLAGLRANEQFF

size: many
J: TRBJ2-7
D: -
V: TRBV10-2
DNA: TGCGCCAGCAGTGAGTCCTCCGGGGGCGCGTACGAGCAGTACTTC
CDR3: CASSESSGGAYEQYF

size: -
J: TRBJ2-6
D: -
V: TRBV6-6
DNA: TGTGCCAGCAGTAGTAACAGAGGGGCCAACGTCCTGACTTTC
CDR3: CASSSNRGANVLTF

size: few
J: TRBJ2-3
D: TRBD2
V: TRBV29-1
DNA: TGCAGCGTTGATCCCCTAGCGGGGGGGACGAGAGATACGCAGTATTTT
CDR3: CSVDPLAGGTRDTQYF

size: once
J: TRBJ1-2
D: -
V: TRBV3-1
DNA: TGTGCCAGCAAGGACAACTTGGGCTACACCTTC
CDR3: CASKDNLGYTF

size: -
J: TRBJ2-7
D: TRBD1
V: TRBV5-1
DNA: TGCGCCAGCAGCCATCCGGGACAGGGGGATTCCGAGCAGTACTTC
CDR3: CASSHPGQGDSEQYF

size: few
J: TRBJ1-1
D: -
V: TRBV20-1
DNA: TGCAGTGCTCCGAAGTACCTGAACACTGAAGCTTTCTTT
CDR3: CSAPKYLNTEAFF

size: -
J: TRBJ2-5
D: -
V: TRBV29-1
DNA: TGCAGCGTTGAAGGCTGGGGGGGGCCCCAAGAGACCCAGTACTTC
CDR3: CSVEGWGGPQETQYF

size: -
J: TRBJ2-1
D: -
V: TRBV7-8
DNA: TGTGCCAGCAGCCTACTTGATATGAGGTACAATGAGCAGTTCTTC
CDR3: CASSLLDMRYNEQFF

size: -
J: TRBJ2-1
D: -
V: TRBV29-1
DNA: TGCAGCGGGCAGGATACCTCCAATGAGCAGTTCTTC
CDR3: CSGQDTSNEQFF

size: -
J: TRBJ2-3
D: -
V: TRBV9
DNA: TGTGCCAGCAGCGTAGGCCGGTTCACAGATACGCAGTATTTT
CDR3: CASSVGRFTDTQYF

size: -
J: TRBJ1-1
D: TRBD1
V: TRBV6-6
DNA: TGTGCCAGCAGTGGGGGGACAGGGGCAACCGAAGCTTTCTTT
CDR3: CASSGGTGATEAFF

size: -
J: TRBJ2-4
D: -
V: TRBV4-1
DNA: TGCGCCAGCAGCCAAAGGTTTAACCGGGGGTCCCCTCATGCCATTCAGTACTTC
CDR3: CASSQRFNRGSPHAIQYF

size: few
J: TRBJ2-7
D: -
V: TRBV7-9
DNA: TGTGCCAGCAGCCCACGGGGCAACCGCGCCGAGCAGTACTTC
CDR3: CASSPRGNRAEQYF

size: many
J: TRBJ1-2
D: TRBD1
V: TRBV20-1
DNA: TGCAGTGCTAGGCGATCGGGACAGGGGGCCTATGGCTACACCTTC
CDR3: CSARRSGQGAYGYTF

size: few
J: TRBJ1-5
D: TRBD1
V: TRBV2
DNA: TGTGCCAGCAGTGAGGGACAGGGGGCTTATCAGCCCCAGCATTTT
CDR3: CASSEGQGAYQPQHF

size: -
J: TRBJ2-1
D: -
V: TRBV28
DNA: TGTGCCAGCTCGGCAGCTTACTACAATGAGCAGTTCTTC
CDR3: CASSAAYYNEQFF

size: -
J: TRBJ2-5
D: -
V: TRBV12-3/TRBV12-4
DNA: TGTGCCAGCAGTACAGGGTCCGGGGAGACCCAGTACTTC
CDR3: CASSTGSGETQYF

size: once
J: TRBJ1-6
D: TRBD1
V: TRBV2
DNA: TGTGCCAGCAGTGAGCAAACAGGGGGCGGTTCACCCCTCCACTTT
CDR3: CASSEQTGGGSPLHF

size: few
J: TRBJ2-7
D: TRBD1
V: TRBV28
DNA: TGTGCCAGCAGTTTCGGGACAGGGATGTACGAGCAGTACTTC
CDR3: CASSFGTGMYEQYF

size: -
J: TRBJ2-5
D: -
V: TRBV6-6
DNA: TGTGCCAGCAGTAAACAGGGACGGCAAGAGACCCAGTACTTC
CDR3: CASSKQGRQETQYF

size: -
J: TRBJ1-3
D: -
V: TRBV5-1
DNA: TGCGCCAGCAGCTTGGTAGGGGCTGGAAACACCATATATTTT
CDR3: CASSLVGAGNTIYF

size: -
J: TRBJ2-7
D: TRBD1
V: TRBV6-6
DNA: TGTGCCAGCAGTTACTCCCGGACAGGGGGAACCTACGAGCAGTACTTC
CDR3: CASSYSRTGGTYEQYF

size: -
J: TRBJ1-3
D: -
V: TRBV10-3
DNA: TGTGCCATCACCCCCGATAGCTCTGGAAACACCATATATTTT
CDR3: CAITPDSSGNTIYF

size: -
J: TRBJ2-7
D: -
V: TRBV6-6
DNA: TGTGCCAGCAGCCACGACTTGGCGGGGCAGTACAATGAGCAGTACTTC
CDR3: CASSHDLAGQYNEQYF

size: many
J: TRBJ2-7
D: -
V: TRBV7-9
DNA: TGTGCCAGCAGCTTACAGGGTGGGGAGCAGTACTTC
CDR3: CASSLQGGEQYF

size: -
J: TRBJ2-7
D: TRBD2
V: TRBV20-1
DNA: TGCAGTATCCATCGGGGGGGCCTCTACAATGAGCAGTACTTC
CDR3: CSIHRGGLYNEQYF

size: -
J: TRBJ1-6
D: TRBD1
V: TRBV6-6
DNA: TGTGCCAGCAGTCCATATCCGGGACAGGGGTATAATTCACCCCTCCACTTT
CDR3: CASSPYPGQGYNSPLHF

size: -
J: TRBJ1-4
D: -
V: TRBV18
DNA: TGTGCCAGCTCACCGACACAAAATGAAAAACTGTTTTTT
CDR3: CASSPTQNEKLFF

size: few
J: TRBJ2-3
D: -
V: TRBV29-1
DNA: TGCAGCGTTGTGGGACTCTCAGATACGCAGTATTTT
CDR3: CSVVGLSDTQYF

size: few
J: TRBJ1-3
D: -
V: TRBV21-1
DNA: TGTGCCAGCAGCCAGGAGAGGGAAAACACCATATATTTT
CDR3: CASSQERENTIYF

size: -
J: TRBJ1-4
D: -
V: TRBV28
DNA: TGTGCCAGCAGTAGCGGGGCTCGTGCAACTAATGAAAAACTGTTTTTT
CDR3: CASSSGARATNEKLFF